The entry below gives a single TCR beta chain sequence along with its context. This entry is derived from a study of technical replicates of blood from four donors. The repertoire was sequenced with immunoSEQ multiplex PCR; TCRdb's copy has only in-frame clones and lacks some. The sample records 74,000 or so clones, roughly 96% being singletons. Material: T cells isolated from PBMCs. The source is a human donor in good health.

The DNA for the CDR3 is TGTGCCAGCAGTTACTACAGGGACTATGGCTACACCTTC. Its translation is CASSYYRDYGYTF. The chain has TRBV6-5 and TRBJ1-2, with D possibly TRBD1 on 6 matching bases. Deletions cut 1 base from V and 3 bases from J, with 6 bases between. The CDR3 has 13 amino acids. Germline values: CDR1 MNHEY, CDR2 SVGAGI.